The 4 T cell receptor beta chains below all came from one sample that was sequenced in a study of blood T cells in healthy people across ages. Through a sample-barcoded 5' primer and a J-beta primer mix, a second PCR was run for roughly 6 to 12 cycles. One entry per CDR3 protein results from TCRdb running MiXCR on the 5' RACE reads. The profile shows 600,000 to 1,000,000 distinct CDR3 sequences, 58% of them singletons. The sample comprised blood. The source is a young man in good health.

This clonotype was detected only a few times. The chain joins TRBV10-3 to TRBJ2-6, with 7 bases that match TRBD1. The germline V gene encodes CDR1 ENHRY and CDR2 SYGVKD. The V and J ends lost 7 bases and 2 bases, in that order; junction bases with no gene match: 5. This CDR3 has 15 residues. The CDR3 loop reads CAINPGTAGANVLTF. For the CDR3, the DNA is TGTGCCATCAACCCCGGGACAGCTGGGGCCAACGTCCTGACTTTC.

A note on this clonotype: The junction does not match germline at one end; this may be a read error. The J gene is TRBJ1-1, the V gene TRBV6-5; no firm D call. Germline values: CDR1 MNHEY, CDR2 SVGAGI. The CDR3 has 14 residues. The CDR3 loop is CASSYSRQYTEAFF. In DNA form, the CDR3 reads TGTGCCAGTAGTTACTCGAGGCAGTACACTGAAGCTTTCTTT.

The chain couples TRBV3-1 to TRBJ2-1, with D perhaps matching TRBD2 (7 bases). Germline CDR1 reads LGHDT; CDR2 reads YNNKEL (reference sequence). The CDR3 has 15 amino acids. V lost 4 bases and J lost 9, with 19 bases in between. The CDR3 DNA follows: TGTGCCAGCAGCCCAGGGGACTATTCACTTGGTGAGCAGTTCTTC. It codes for CASSPGDYSLGEQFF.

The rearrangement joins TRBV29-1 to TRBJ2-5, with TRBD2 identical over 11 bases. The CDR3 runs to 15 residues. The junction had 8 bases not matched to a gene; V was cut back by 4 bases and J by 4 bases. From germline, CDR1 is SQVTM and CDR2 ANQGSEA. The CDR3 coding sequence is TGCAGCGTTGTACTAGCGGGGGAATATACAGAGACCCAGTACTTC. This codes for CSVVLAGEYTETQYF.